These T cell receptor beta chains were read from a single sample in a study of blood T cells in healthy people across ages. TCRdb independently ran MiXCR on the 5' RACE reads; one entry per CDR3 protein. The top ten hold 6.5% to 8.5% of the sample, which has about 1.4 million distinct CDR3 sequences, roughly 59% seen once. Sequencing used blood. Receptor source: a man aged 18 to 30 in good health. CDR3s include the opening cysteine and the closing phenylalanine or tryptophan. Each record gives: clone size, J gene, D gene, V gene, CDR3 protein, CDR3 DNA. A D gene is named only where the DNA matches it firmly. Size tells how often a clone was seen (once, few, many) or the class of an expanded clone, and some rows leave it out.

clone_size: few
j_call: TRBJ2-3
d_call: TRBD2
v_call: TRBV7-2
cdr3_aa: CASSLQTSGPRNTQYF
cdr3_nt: TGTGCCAGCAGCTTACAGACTAGCGGACCTAGGAATACGCAGTATTTT

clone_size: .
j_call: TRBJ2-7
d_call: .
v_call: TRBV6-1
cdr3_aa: CASSAARDYYEQYF
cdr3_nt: TGTGCCAGCAGTGCGGCGAGAGATTATTACGAGCAGTACTTC

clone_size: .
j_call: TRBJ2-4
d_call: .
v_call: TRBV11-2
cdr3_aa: CASSFAGSPAGGNIQYF
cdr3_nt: TGTGCCAGCAGCTTTGCCGGCAGCCCAGCGGGTGGAAACATTCAGTACTTC

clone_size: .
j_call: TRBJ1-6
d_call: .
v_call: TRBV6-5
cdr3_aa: CASSYSTNSPRPLHF
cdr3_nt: TGTGCCAGCAGTTACTCGACAAACTCCCCGAGACCCCTCCACTTT

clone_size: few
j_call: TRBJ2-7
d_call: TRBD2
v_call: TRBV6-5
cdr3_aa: CASSYASGTYEQYF
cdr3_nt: TGTGCCAGCAGTTACGCTAGCGGGACCTACGAGCAGTACTTC

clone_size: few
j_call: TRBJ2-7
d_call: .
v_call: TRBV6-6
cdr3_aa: CASRRLPLSYEQYF
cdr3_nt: TGTGCCAGCAGGCGACTTCCTCTCTCCTACGAGCAGTACTTC

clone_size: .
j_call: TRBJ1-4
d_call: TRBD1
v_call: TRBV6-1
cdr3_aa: CASSTGGEGEKLFF
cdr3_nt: TGTGCCAGCAGCACAGGGGGCGAGGGTGAAAAACTGTTTTTT

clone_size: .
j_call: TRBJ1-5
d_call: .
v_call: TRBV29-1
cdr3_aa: CSVRRGDNQPQHF
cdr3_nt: TGCAGCGTCCGAAGAGGTGACAATCAGCCCCAGCATTTT

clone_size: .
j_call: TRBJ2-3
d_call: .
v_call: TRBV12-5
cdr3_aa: CASGLVHGTANRADTQYF
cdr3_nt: TGTGCTAGTGGTTTGGTACACGGGACCGCCAATCGGGCGGATACGCAGTATTTT

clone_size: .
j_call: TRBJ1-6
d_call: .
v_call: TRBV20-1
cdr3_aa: CSATDSEFYNSPLHF
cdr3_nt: TGCAGTGCTACCGACAGCGAGTTCTATAATTCACCCCTCCACTTT

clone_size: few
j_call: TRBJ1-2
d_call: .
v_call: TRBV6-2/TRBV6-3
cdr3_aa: CASSYGSWPNGYGYTF
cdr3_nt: TGTGCCAGCAGTTATGGTTCGTGGCCGAACGGGTATGGCTACACCTTC

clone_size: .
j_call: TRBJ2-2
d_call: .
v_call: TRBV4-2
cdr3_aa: CASSQDKNPGSTGELFF
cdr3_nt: TGTGCCAGCAGCCAAGATAAAAACCCGGGAAGCACCGGGGAGCTGTTTTTT

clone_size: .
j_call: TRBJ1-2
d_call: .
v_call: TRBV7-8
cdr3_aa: CASSLGPGSAHGYTF
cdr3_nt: TGTGCCAGCAGCTTAGGTCCGGGGAGCGCCCATGGCTACACCTTC

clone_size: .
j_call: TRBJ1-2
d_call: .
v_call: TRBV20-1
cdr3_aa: CSAIRKTGPYGYTF
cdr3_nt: TGCAGTGCTATCAGGAAGACGGGCCCCTATGGCTACACCTTC

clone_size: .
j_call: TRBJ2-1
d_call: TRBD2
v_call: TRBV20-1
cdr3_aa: CSAIRTSGGNNEQFF
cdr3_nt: TGCAGTGCTATTAGGACTAGCGGGGGCAACAATGAGCAGTTCTTC

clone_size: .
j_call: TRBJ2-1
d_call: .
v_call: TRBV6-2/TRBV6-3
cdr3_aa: CASSNSDNEQFF
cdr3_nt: TGTGCCAGCAGTAATTCCGACAATGAGCAGTTCTTC

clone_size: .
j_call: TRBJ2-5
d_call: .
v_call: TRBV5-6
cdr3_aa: CASSFEGPGETQYF
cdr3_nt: TGTGCCAGCAGCTTTGAAGGACCGGGGGAGACCCAGTACTTC

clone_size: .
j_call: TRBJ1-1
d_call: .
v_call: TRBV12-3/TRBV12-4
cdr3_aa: CAGGDGTEAFF
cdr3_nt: TGTGCCGGGGGTGACGGGACTGAAGCTTTCTTT

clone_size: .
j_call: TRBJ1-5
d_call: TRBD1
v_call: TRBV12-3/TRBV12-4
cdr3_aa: CASSRQGVRPQHF
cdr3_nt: TGTGCCAGCAGTCGACAGGGGGTCCGGCCCCAGCATTTT

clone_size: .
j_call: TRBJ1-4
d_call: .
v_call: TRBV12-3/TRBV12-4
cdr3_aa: CASRPDATNEKLFF
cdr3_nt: TGTGCCAGCAGGCCGGATGCAACTAATGAAAAACTGTTTTTT

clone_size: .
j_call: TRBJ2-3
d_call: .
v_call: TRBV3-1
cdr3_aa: CASSQDLNSLQYF
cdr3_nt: TGTGCCAGCAGCCAAGATCTTAATAGCCTGCAGTATTTT

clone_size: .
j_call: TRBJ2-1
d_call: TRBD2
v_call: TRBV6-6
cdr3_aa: CASDSGRLNEQFF
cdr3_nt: TGTGCCAGCGACAGCGGGAGGTTGAATGAGCAGTTCTTC

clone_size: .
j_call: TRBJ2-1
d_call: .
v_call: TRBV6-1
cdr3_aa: CASSELGLHNEQFF
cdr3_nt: TGTGCCAGCAGTGAACTTGGTCTTCACAATGAGCAGTTCTTC

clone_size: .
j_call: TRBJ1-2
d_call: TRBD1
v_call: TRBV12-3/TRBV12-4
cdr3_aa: CAIGRQTGYGYTF
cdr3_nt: TGTGCCATCGGGAGACAGACAGGGTATGGCTACACCTTC